This is a list of T cell receptor beta chains from one sample in a study of T-cell memory formation after mild COVID-19. TCRdb re-called the 5' RACE reads with MiXCR, one entry per CDR3 protein. The sample yields about 320,000 distinct CDR3 sequences, over 11% seen once. Sample: PBMCs or a T cell subset sorted from them (not recorded which). These receptors all come from a man between 18 and 35 years old who had mild COVID-19 (a few samples of this study predate the infection). Cell type and time point are not known. The CDR3 runs from the conserved cysteine through the conserved F or W. Each record gives: D gene, J gene, clone size, V gene, CDR3 DNA, CDR3 protein. A D gene is named only where the DNA matches it firmly. Not every row has a clone size; where given, it reads once, few, many or a size class.

d_call: -
j_call: TRBJ2-2
clone_size: few
v_call: TRBV5-1
cdr3_nt: TGCGCCAGCAGCGCCGACTTTGGGACCACCGGGGAGCTGTTTTTT
cdr3_aa: CASSADFGTTGELFF

d_call: -
j_call: TRBJ2-5
clone_size: -
v_call: TRBV12-3/TRBV12-4
cdr3_nt: TGTGCCAGCAGTTTCTGGGGGGTCGGCGAGACCCAGTACTTC
cdr3_aa: CASSFWGVGETQYF

d_call: -
j_call: TRBJ1-1
clone_size: -
v_call: TRBV3-1
cdr3_nt: TGTGCCAGCAGCCAAGATCGTGGGATTGAAGCTTTCTTT
cdr3_aa: CASSQDRGIEAFF

d_call: -
j_call: TRBJ2-1
clone_size: few
v_call: TRBV9
cdr3_nt: TGTGCCAGCAGCGTAGCGGGGGCCTACAATGAGCAGTTCTTC
cdr3_aa: CASSVAGAYNEQFF

d_call: -
j_call: TRBJ2-1
clone_size: few
v_call: TRBV2
cdr3_nt: TGTGCCAGCAGTGATTTGCGGGGAAGCTCCTACAATGAGCAGTTCTTC
cdr3_aa: CASSDLRGSSYNEQFF

d_call: -
j_call: TRBJ2-7
clone_size: -
v_call: TRBV20-1
cdr3_nt: TGCAGTGCCAAGGGGCGATACGAGCAGTACTTC
cdr3_aa: CSAKGRYEQYF

d_call: -
j_call: TRBJ2-7
clone_size: few
v_call: TRBV5-1
cdr3_nt: TGCGCCAGCAGTGTGTGGGGGGCTTCCCCCTACGAGCAGTACTTC
cdr3_aa: CASSVWGASPYEQYF

d_call: TRBD1
j_call: TRBJ1-5
clone_size: few
v_call: TRBV12-3/TRBV12-4
cdr3_nt: TGTGCCAGCAGTTACGGGACAGGCGTCAATCAGCCCCAGCATTTT
cdr3_aa: CASSYGTGVNQPQHF

d_call: -
j_call: TRBJ1-1
clone_size: many
v_call: TRBV5-1
cdr3_nt: TGCGCCAGCAGCTTGAAGGCGGACACTGAAGCTTTCTTT
cdr3_aa: CASSLKADTEAFF

d_call: TRBD2
j_call: TRBJ2-1
clone_size: -
v_call: TRBV2
cdr3_nt: TGTGCCAGCAGTTCGACCGGGACTAGCGTGAATGAGCAGTTCTTC
cdr3_aa: CASSSTGTSVNEQFF

d_call: -
j_call: TRBJ2-5
clone_size: few
v_call: TRBV20-1
cdr3_nt: TGCAGTGCTAGAGGTTCAGTACCGGGACTCCGAGAGACCCAGTACTTC
cdr3_aa: CSARGSVPGLRETQYF

d_call: TRBD1
j_call: TRBJ1-2
clone_size: few
v_call: TRBV6-2/TRBV6-3
cdr3_nt: TGTGCCAGCAGGAGGACAGGGACGGCTGGCTACACCTTC
cdr3_aa: CASRRTGTAGYTF

d_call: -
j_call: TRBJ1-2
clone_size: few
v_call: TRBV10-3
cdr3_nt: TGTGCCATCAGTGAGGGCGACGTTAACTATGGCTACACCTTC
cdr3_aa: CAISEGDVNYGYTF

d_call: -
j_call: TRBJ1-5
clone_size: -
v_call: TRBV19
cdr3_nt: TGTGCCACCTCTATTCAGGGCCGGGGTGAGCCCCAGCATTTT
cdr3_aa: CATSIQGRGEPQHF

d_call: -
j_call: TRBJ2-7
clone_size: few
v_call: TRBV7-9
cdr3_nt: TGTGCCAGCAGCGGGGGTCCCACCTCCTACGAGCAGTACTTC
cdr3_aa: CASSGGPTSYEQYF

d_call: -
j_call: TRBJ2-4
clone_size: -
v_call: TRBV11-2
cdr3_nt: TGTGCCAGCAGCTCGACCAGGACCCTGGACATTCAGTACTTC
cdr3_aa: CASSSTRTLDIQYF

d_call: -
j_call: TRBJ2-1
clone_size: many
v_call: TRBV12-3/TRBV12-4
cdr3_nt: TGTGCCAGCCGCCGAGGATCTCGGACGGAATCGTGGAATGAGCAGTTCTTC
cdr3_aa: CASRRGSRTESWNEQFF

d_call: -
j_call: TRBJ2-3
clone_size: few
v_call: TRBV5-1
cdr3_nt: TGCGCCAGCAGCTTGGTAGGGGGGAGATTCACAGATACGCAGTATTTT
cdr3_aa: CASSLVGGRFTDTQYF